Shown below are 24 T cell receptor beta chains from a single sample sequenced in a study of cytomegalovirus exposure and HLA in healthy donors. In the PCR, 60 Vbeta and 13 Jbeta primers were used. Generated by immunoSEQ multiplex PCR, the TCRdb table keeps only in-frame clones and is missing some. In the table there are approximately 280,000 clones, roughly 85% of which are singletons. The material sequenced was PBMCs. The receptor source for this set is a middle-aged man in good health and CMV-seropositive.

The chain has TRBV12-2 and TRBJ2-3; whether TRBD1, the table's D call, matches the DNA was not checked. TRBV12-2 is a recognized pseudogene. The CDR3 has 14 amino acids. In nucleotides, the CDR3 is TGTGCAAGTCGCTCAAAACAGGGGGGAGATACGCAGTATTTT. Its protein is CASRSKQGGDTQYF.

Concerning this clone: The same CDR3 also results from other DNA sequences found in this sample. This chain connects TRBV13 to TRBJ2-7; TRBD2 agrees at 12 bases. Per germline, CDR1 PRHDT and CDR2 FYEKMQ (reference sequence). This CDR3 comprises 16 residues. V lost 4 bases to trimming and J lost 1 base; unmatched junction nucleotides: 5. The CDR3 protein is CASSSGLAGTSYEQYF. The CDR3 coding sequence is TGTGCCAGCAGCTCGGGACTAGCGGGTACTTCCTACGAGCAGTACTTC.

CDR3 sequence: CASSLRTSLRTDTQYF. In DNA form, the CDR3 reads TGTGCCAGCAGCTTGAGGACTAGCCTCCGCACAGATACGCAGTATTTT. The rearrangement joins TRBV5-6 to TRBJ2-3, with 8 nucleotides matching TRBD2. The CDR3 runs to 16 residues. Looked up from germline, CDR1 is SGHDT and CDR2 is YYEEEE. The J segment lost 1 base and the V segment lost 1 base, leaving 5 bases of the junction unmatched.

The chain has TRBV7-3 and TRBJ1-1; possible D gene TRBD1, 5 bases. The CDR3 runs 16 residues. Germline loops: CDR1 SGHTA, CDR2 FQGTGA. Trimming shortened V by 1 base and J by 3 bases, and 15 bases separated the two germline ends. Here the CDR3 DNA reads TGTGCCAGCAGCTTAAGCCCAGGGCAACCGGACACTGAAGCTTTCTTT. As protein: CASSLSPGQPDTEAFF.

The rearrangement joins TRBV7-2 to TRBJ2-7; TRBD1 matches at 7 bases. The germline V gene has CDR1 SGHTA and CDR2 FQGNSA. After removal of 4 bases from V and 3 bases from J, the junction contained 12 bases not matched to a gene. The CDR3 is 16 residues long. CDR3 amino acids: CASSSRQGYSSYEQYF. In DNA form, the CDR3 reads TGTGCCAGCAGCTCAAGACAGGGCTATTCGAGCTACGAGCAGTACTTC.

This chain uses TRBV25-1 with TRBJ2-3; TRBD2 aligns across 7 bases. V shed 8 bases and J 6 bases; nucleotides not matched to a gene: 14. Germline assignment: CDR1 MGHDK and CDR2 SYGVNS. The CDR3 is 15 residues long. The chain's CDR3 is CASGGRRRPEDTQYF. CDR3 DNA: TGTGCCAGCGGCGGGAGAAGGAGGCCCGAGGATACGCAGTATTTT.

Comment on this clone: The identical CDR3 is also encoded by other nucleotide sequences in the sample. The CDR3 DNA reads TGCGCCAGCAGCTTAGGACAGGGGGGCACTGAAGCTTTCTTT. Protein sequence: CASSLGQGGTEAFF. The genes are TRBV5-1 and TRBJ1-1; the match to TRBD1 covers 10 bases. CDR1 SGHRS and CDR2 YFSETQ come from the germline V gene. V was pared by 2 bases and J by 4 bases, with 2 bases of the junction left unmatched. The CDR3 contains 14 residues.

This rearrangement joins TRBV4-1 to TRBJ2-3; 9 nucleotides line up with TRBD2. CDR3 length: 18 residues. CDR1 and CDR2 from the germline V gene are MGHRA and YSYEKL. V trimming: 0 bases; J trimming: 3 bases; junction bases outside the gene matches: 10. The CDR3 coding sequence is TGCGCCAGCAGCCAAGATCCTAGCGGGGCCTCGATGACAGATACGCAGTATTTT. This sequence encodes CASSQDPSGASMTDTQYF.

The chain employs TRBV11-2 and TRBJ2-7; perhaps TRBD1 as D (6 bases). This CDR3 comprises 16 residues. The V gene lost 1 base and the J gene lost 9 bases, with 22 bases spanning the gap. The V gene's germline CDR1 is SGHAT and CDR2 FQNNGV. CDR3 region: CASSLVILQGRPGQYF. CDR3 DNA sequence: TGTGCCAGCAGCTTAGTGATCCTACAGGGTAGGCCCGGGCAGTACTTC. The complete variable domain, with remaining parts taken from reference TRBV11-2 and TRBJ2-7, reads EAGVAQSPRYKIIEKRQSVAFWCNPISGHATLYWYQQILGQGPKLLIQFQNNGVVDDSQLPKDRFSAERLKGVDSTLKIQPAKLEDSAVYLCASSLVILQGRPGQYFGPGTRLTVT.

The genes are TRBV2 and TRBJ2-1, with 7 bases fitting TRBD2. J gave up 7 bases and V 2 bases, and 8 bases lay outside the gene matches. The germline CDR1 and CDR2 sequences are SNHLY and FYNNEI. CDR3 size: 15 residues. CDR3 residues: CASSEISGGGNEQFF. CDR3 nucleotides: TGTGCCAGCAGTGAAATTTCGGGAGGAGGTAATGAGCAGTTCTTC.

The chain is built from TRBV2 and TRBJ2-2; TRBD1 is a possible D gene (5 bases). The V and J ends lost 1 base and 1 base respectively, with 10 bases between them. From germline, CDR1 is SNHLY and CDR2 FYNNEI. The CDR3 sequence is 16 residues long. The CDR3 spells CASSEDSGLNTGELFF. For the CDR3, the DNA is TGTGCCAGCAGTGAAGATTCAGGGTTGAACACCGGGGAGCTGTTTTTT. Filled out from reference TRBV2 and TRBJ2-2, the complete variable domain reads EPEVTQTPSHQVTQMGQEVILRCVPISNHLYFYWYRQILGQKVEFLVSFYNNEISEKSEIFDDQFSVERPDGSNFTLKIRSTKLEDSAMYFCASSEDSGLNTGELFFGEGSRLTVL.

Only a few counts were recorded for this clone. The genes are TRBV6-5 and TRBJ1-5, with D unclear. V dropped 2 bases and J dropped 1 base, with 9 bases sitting between them. Germline lookup yields CDR1 MNHEY and CDR2 SVGAGI. This CDR3 spans 15 amino acids. This chain's CDR3 is CASSYGPGSNQPQHF. CDR3 sequence (DNA): TGTGCCAGCAGTTACGGGCCGGGGAGCAATCAGCCCCAGCATTTT.

This clone occurred a few times. This chain uses TRBV2 with TRBJ1-4; TRBD1 matches 8 bases. This CDR3 spans 14 amino acids. CDR1 and CDR2 (germline): SNHLY, FYNNEI. The ends lost 5 bases at V and 3 bases at J; junction bases unmatched: 2. CDR3 sequence reads: CASSLQGANEKLFF. The CDR3 DNA follows: TGTGCCAGCAGTTTACAGGGGGCTAATGAAAAACTGTTTTTT. The full variable domain, its missing parts supplied by reference TRBV2 and TRBJ1-4, is EPEVTQTPSHQVTQMGQEVILRCVPISNHLYFYWYRQILGQKVEFLVSFYNNEISEKSEIFDDQFSVERPDGSNFTLKIRSTKLEDSAMYFCASSLQGANEKLFFGSGTQLSVL.

The rearrangement links TRBV7-2 to TRBJ2-7; TRBD2 aligns across 7 bases. V lost 4 bases to trimming and J lost 4 bases; unmatched junction nucleotides: 7. This CDR3 contains 14 residues. CDR1 SGHTA and CDR2 FQGNSA come from the germline V gene. This CDR3 reads CASSSPGGGYEQYF. The CDR3 DNA is TGTGCCAGCAGCTCACCGGGGGGAGGTTACGAGCAGTACTTC.

This clone was seen a handful of times. The genes are TRBV5-1 and TRBJ1-1; tentative D call: TRBD1 (5 bases). CDR1 is SGHRS and CDR2 is YFSETQ in the germline V gene. The CDR3 contains 15 residues. V was trimmed by 7 bases and J by 5 bases, leaving 21 bases between them. The chain's CDR3 is CASLPGWRGGTEAFF. The CDR3 region has the DNA TGCGCCAGCCTCCCGGGATGGAGGGGAGGTACTGAAGCTTTCTTT. The entire variable domain, with the rest obtained from reference TRBV5-1 and TRBJ1-1, is as follows: KAGVTQTPRYLIKTRGQQVTLSCSPISGHRSVSWYQQTPGQGLQFLFEYFSETQRNKGNFPGRFSGRQFSNSRSEMNVSTLELGDSALYLCASLPGWRGGTEAFFGQGTRLTVV.

The V call is TRBV5-1, the J call TRBJ2-2; TRBD2 is a possible D gene (6 bases). Germline loops: CDR1 SGHRS, CDR2 YFSETQ. This CDR3 has 15 amino acids. Trimming removed 0 bases from V and 4 bases from J, with 10 bases in between. CDR3 region: CASSLDGGTTGELFF. For the CDR3, the DNA is TGCGCCAGCAGCTTGGATGGCGGGACCACCGGGGAGCTGTTTTTT.

The rearrangement links TRBV7-6 to TRBJ1-1; D is ambiguous. Germline assignment: CDR1 SGHVS and CDR2 FNYEAQ. This CDR3 has 13 residues. V was cut by 5 bases and J by 0 bases, with 7 bases left in between. Here the CDR3 reads CASSRGVNTEAFF. CDR3 nucleotides: TGTGCCAGCAGCCGGGGAGTGAACACTGAAGCTTTCTTT.

A single count supports this clone. The chain joins TRBV25-1 to TRBJ2-1; 8 positions agree with TRBD2. V lost 2 bases and J lost 0; bases outside the gene matches: 0. Germline V lookup: CDR1 MGHDK, CDR2 SYGVNS. The CDR3 is 15 residues long. Written as DNA, the CDR3 is TGTGCCAGCAGTGAAAGCGGGAGCTCCTACAATGAGCAGTTCTTC. Translation: CASSESGSSYNEQFF.

CDR3 sequence reads: CASSVNGETANYGYTF. The DNA of the CDR3 is TGTGCCAGCAGCGTAAACGGTGAGACAGCGAACTATGGCTACACCTTC. The chain uses TRBV9 and TRBJ1-2; a possible D gene is TRBD1 (5 bases). V shed 1 base and J shed 2 bases, with 15 bases lying between them. Germline V gives CDR1 SGDLS, CDR2 YYNGEE. This CDR3 comprises 16 residues. The full variable domain, in which reference TRBV9 and TRBJ1-2 provide the parts outside the CDR3, is DSGVTQTPKHLITATGQRVTLRCSPRSGDLSVYWYQQSLDQGLQFLIQYYNGEERAKGNILERFSAQQFPDLHSELNLSSLELGDSALYFCASSVNGETANYGYTFGSGTRLTVV.

The chain has TRBV29-1 and TRBJ1-3; tentative D call: TRBD1 (5 bases). Germline CDR1 is SQVTM and CDR2 is ANQGSEA. Trimming removed 0 bases from V and 3 bases from J, with 18 bases in between. The CDR3 covers 17 residues. The CDR3 protein is CSVEDLTSGIFGNTIYF. DNA for the CDR3: TGCAGCGTTGAAGATCTTACCTCAGGGATTTTTGGAAACACCATATATTTT.

The V gene is TRBV6-5, the J gene TRBJ2-7; 8 bases line up with TRBD2. V lost 2 bases and J lost 3; bases outside the gene matches: 9. The germline V gene encodes CDR1 MNHEY and CDR2 SVGAGI. The CDR3 extends over 16 amino acids. The CDR3 is CASSYRRTSKVYEQYF. In nucleotides, the CDR3 is TGTGCCAGCAGTTACAGACGGACTAGCAAAGTCTACGAGCAGTACTTC.

The chain employs TRBV27 and TRBJ2-1; possible D gene TRBD2, 5 bases. Per germline, CDR1 MNHEY and CDR2 SMNVEV (reference sequence). This CDR3 is built from 14 residues. The V gene lost 6 bases and the J gene lost 5 bases, with 14 bases spanning the gap. The CDR3 sequence: CASSPDWSHNEQFF. In nucleotides, the CDR3 is TGTGCCAGCAGCCCGGACTGGTCCCACAATGAGCAGTTCTTC.

The chain combines TRBV6-5 with TRBJ2-7, with 9 bases matching TRBD1. Germline CDR1 MNHEY, CDR2 SVGAGI. The CDR3 totals 15 residues. V dropped 5 bases and J dropped 0; count of bases not matched to a gene: 5. This chain's CDR3 is CASSPSTGGSYEQYF. CDR3 in DNA: TGTGCCAGCAGTCCGTCGACAGGGGGCTCCTACGAGCAGTACTTC.

This chain links TRBV6-1 with TRBJ2-7, with unresolved D. The V end lost 2 bases, the J end lost 3 bases, and 2 bases lay between the germline ends. This CDR3 is built from 11 residues. Germline V gene data show CDR1 as MNHNS and CDR2 as SASEGT. CDR3 DNA: TGTGCCAGCAGTGAACACTACGAGCAGTACTTC. Its translation: CASSEHYEQYF.